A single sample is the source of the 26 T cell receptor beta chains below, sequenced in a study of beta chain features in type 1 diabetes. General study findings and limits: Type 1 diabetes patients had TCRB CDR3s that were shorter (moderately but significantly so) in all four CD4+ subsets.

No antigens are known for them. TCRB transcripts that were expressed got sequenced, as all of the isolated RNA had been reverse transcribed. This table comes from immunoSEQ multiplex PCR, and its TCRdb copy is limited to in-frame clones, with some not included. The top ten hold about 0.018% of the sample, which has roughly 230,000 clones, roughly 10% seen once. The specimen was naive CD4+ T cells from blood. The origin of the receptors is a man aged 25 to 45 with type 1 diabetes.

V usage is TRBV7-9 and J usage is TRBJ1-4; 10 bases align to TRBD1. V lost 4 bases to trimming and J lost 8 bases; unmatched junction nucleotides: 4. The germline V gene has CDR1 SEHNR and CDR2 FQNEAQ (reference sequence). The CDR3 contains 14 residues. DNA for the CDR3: TGTGCCAGCAGCTACGGACAGGGGGAAGAAAAACTGTTTTTT. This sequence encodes CASSYGQGEEKLFF.

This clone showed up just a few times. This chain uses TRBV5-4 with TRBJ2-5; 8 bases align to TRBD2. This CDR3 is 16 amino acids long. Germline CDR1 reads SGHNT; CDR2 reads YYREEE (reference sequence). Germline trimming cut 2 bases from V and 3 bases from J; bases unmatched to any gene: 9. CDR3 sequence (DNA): TGTGCCAGCAGCTTACTCGGGCATAGCGGGGAAGAGACCCAGTACTTC. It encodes CASSLLGHSGEETQYF.

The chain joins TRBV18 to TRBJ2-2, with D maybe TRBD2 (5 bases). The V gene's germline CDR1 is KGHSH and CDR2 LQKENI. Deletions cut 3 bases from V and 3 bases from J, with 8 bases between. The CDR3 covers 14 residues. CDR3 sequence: CASSPREDTGELFF. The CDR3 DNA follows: TGTGCCAGCTCACCGAGGGAAGACACCGGGGAGCTGTTTTTT.

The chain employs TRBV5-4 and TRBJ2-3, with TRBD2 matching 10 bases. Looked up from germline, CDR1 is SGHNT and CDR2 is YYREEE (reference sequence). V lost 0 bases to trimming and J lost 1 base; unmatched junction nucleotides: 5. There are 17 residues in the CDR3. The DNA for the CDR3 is TGTGCCAGCAGCTTGGGGGCTAGCGGGGGCGGCACAGATACGCAGTATTTT. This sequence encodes CASSLGASGGGTDTQYF.

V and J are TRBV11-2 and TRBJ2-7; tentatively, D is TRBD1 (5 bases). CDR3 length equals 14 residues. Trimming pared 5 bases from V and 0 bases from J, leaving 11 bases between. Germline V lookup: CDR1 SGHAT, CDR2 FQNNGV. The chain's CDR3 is CASSTRTSSYEQYF. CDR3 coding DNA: TGTGCCAGCAGCACGAGGACAAGCTCCTACGAGCAGTACTTC.

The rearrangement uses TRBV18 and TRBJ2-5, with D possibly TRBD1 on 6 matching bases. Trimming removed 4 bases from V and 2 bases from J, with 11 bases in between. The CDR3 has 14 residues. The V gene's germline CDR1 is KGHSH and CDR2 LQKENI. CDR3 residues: CASSRRGNQETQYF. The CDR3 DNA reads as TGTGCCAGCTCACGCAGGGGTAATCAAGAGACCCAGTACTTC.

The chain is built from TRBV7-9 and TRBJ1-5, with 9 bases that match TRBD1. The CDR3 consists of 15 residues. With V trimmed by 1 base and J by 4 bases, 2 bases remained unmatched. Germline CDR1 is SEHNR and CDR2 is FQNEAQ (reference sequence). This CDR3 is CASSLGTGVNQPQHF. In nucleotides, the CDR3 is TGTGCCAGCAGCTTAGGGACAGGGGTAAATCAGCCCCAGCATTTT.

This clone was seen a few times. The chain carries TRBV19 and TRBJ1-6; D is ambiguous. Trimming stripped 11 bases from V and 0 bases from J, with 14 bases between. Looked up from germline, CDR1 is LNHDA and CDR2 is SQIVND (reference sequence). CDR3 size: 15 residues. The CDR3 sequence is CAARALSSYNSPLHF. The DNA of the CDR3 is TGTGCCGCGAGAGCACTGAGCTCCTATAATTCACCCCTCCACTTT.

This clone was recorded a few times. The CDR3 nucleotides are TGCGCCAGCAGCCAGAGCGGGGGGGCCCGGGAGACCCAGTACTTC. Translated, it gives CASSQSGGARETQYF. The chain joins TRBV4-1 to TRBJ2-5, with TRBD2 matching 10 bases. The CDR3 sequence is 15 residues long. Per the germline V gene, CDR1 is MGHRA and CDR2 is YSYEKL. The trim removed 3 bases at V and 5 bases at J, leaving 6 bases unmatched.

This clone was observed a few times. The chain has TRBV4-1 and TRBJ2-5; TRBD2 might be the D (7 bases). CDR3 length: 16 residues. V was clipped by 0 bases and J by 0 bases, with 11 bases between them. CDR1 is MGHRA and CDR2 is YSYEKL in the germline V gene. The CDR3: CASSQEGGADQETQYF. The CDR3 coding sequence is TGCGCCAGCAGCCAAGAAGGGGGGGCCGACCAAGAGACCCAGTACTTC.

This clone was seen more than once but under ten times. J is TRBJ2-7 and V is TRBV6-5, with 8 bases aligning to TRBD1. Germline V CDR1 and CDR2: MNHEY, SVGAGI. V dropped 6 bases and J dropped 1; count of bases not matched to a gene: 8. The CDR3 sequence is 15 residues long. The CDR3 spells CASRAQGAFSYEQYF. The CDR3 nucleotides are TGTGCCAGCAGAGCTCAGGGGGCCTTTTCCTACGAGCAGTACTTC.

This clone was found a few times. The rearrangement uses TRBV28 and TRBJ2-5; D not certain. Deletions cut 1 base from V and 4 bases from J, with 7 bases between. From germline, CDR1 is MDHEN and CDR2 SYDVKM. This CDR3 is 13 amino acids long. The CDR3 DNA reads TGTGCCAGCAGTTTATTGGCTGGAGAGACCCAGTACTTC. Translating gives CASSLLAGETQYF.

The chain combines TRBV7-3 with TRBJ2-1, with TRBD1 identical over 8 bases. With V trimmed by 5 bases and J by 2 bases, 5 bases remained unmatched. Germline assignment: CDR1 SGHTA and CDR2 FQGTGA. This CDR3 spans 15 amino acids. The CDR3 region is CASSKDREAYNEQFF. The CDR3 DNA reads TGTGCCAGCAGCAAGGACAGGGAGGCCTACAATGAGCAGTTCTTC.

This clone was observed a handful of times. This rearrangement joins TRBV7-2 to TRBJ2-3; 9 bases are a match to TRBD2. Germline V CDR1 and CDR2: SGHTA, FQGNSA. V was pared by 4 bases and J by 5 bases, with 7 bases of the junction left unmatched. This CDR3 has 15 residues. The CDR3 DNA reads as TGTGCCAGCAGCTCCTTTGCGGGGGGGCTAGATACGCAGTATTTT. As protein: CASSSFAGGLDTQYF.

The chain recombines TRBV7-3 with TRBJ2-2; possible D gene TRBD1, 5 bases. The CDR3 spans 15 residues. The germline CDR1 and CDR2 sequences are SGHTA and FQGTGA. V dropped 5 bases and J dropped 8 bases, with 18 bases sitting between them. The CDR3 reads CASSPSKGWTGELFF. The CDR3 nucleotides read TGTGCCAGCAGCCCATCGAAGGGGTGGACAGGGGAGCTGTTTTTT.

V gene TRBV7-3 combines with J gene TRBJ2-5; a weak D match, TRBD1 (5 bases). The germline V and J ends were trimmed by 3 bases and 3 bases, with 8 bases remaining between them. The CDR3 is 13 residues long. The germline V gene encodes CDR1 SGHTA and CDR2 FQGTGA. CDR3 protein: CASSFGREETQYF. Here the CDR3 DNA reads TGTGCCAGCAGCTTTGGCAGGGAAGAGACCCAGTACTTC.

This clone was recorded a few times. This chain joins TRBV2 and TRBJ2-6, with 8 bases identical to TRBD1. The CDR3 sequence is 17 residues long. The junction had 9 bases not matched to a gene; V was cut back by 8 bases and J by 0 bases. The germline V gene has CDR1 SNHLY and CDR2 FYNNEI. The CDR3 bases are TGTGCCAGCGGCCGGGACAGGCCTACCTCTGGGGCCAACGTCCTGACTTTC. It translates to CASGRDRPTSGANVLTF.

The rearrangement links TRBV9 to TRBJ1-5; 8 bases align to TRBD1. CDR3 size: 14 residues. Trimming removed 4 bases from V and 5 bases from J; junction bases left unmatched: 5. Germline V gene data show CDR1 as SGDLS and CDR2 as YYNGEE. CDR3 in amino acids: CASSRQGKDQPQHF. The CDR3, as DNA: TGTGCCAGCAGCCGACAGGGGAAGGATCAGCCCCAGCATTTT.

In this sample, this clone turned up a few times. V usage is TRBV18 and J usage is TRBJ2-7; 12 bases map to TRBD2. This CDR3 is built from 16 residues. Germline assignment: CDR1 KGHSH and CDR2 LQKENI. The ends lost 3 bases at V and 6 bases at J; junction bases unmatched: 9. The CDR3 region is CASSPTSGGPMGEQYF. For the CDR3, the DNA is TGTGCCAGCTCACCGACTAGCGGGGGTCCAATGGGCGAGCAGTACTTC.

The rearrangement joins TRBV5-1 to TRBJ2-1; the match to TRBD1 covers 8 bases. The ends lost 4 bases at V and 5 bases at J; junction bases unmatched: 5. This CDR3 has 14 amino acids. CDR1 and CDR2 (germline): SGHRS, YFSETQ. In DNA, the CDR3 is TGCGCCAGCAGCACGACAGGGGTTCACAATGAGCAGTTCTTC. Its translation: CASSTTGVHNEQFF.

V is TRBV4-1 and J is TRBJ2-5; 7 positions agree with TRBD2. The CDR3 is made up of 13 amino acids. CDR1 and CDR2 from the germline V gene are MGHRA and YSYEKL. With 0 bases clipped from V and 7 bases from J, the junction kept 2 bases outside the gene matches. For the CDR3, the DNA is TGCGCCAGCAGCCAAGAAGGCGGGGGGACCCAGTACTTC. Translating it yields CASSQEGGGTQYF.

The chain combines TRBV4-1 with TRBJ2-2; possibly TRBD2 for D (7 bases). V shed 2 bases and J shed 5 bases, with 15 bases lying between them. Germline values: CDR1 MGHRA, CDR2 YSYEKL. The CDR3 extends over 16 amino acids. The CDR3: CASSQRPGGRTGELFF. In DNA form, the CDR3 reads TGCGCCAGCAGCCAACGCCCGGGGGGCCGAACCGGGGAGCTGTTTTTT.

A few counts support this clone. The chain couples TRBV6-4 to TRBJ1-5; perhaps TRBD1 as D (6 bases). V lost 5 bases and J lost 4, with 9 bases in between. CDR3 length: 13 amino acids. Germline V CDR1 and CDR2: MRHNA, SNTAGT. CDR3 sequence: CASSPDSNQPQHF. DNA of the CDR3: TGTGCCAGCAGTCCGGACAGTAATCAGCCCCAGCATTTT.

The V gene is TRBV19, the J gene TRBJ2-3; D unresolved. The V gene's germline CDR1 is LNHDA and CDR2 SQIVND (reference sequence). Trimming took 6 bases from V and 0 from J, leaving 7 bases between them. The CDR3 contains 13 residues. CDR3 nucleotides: TGTGCCAGTAGCTACAGTAGCACAGATACGCAGTATTTT. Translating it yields CASSYSSTDTQYF.

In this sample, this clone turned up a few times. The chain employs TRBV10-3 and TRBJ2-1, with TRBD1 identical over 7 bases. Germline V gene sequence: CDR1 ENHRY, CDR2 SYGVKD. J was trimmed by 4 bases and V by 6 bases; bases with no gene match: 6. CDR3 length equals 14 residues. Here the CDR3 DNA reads TGTGCCATCAGCATCGGGACAGATTACAATGAGCAGTTCTTC. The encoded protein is CAISIGTDYNEQFF.

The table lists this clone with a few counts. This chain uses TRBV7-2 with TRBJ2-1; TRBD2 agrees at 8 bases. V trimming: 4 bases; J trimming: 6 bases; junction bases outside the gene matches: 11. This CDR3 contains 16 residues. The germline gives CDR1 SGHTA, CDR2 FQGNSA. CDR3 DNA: TGTGCCAGCAGCTGGGCTGAAGGAGCGGGGGCCAATGAGCAGTTCTTC. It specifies CASSWAEGAGANEQFF.